Listed below are T cell receptor beta chains from one sample, sequenced in a study of Tregs in tolerant kidney transplant recipients. The data were produced by immunoSEQ multiplex PCR, yet TCRdb's version contains in-frame clones alone and is incomplete. The repertoire consists of 200,000 to 300,000 clones, with 80% to 85% occurring once and the leading ten covering 0.5% to 0.65%. Sequencing was done on a sample of CD4+ T cells from blood. The receptor set was obtained from a human donor in good health. The CDR3 runs from the conserved cysteine through the conserved F or W. A D gene is named only where the DNA matches it firmly. Size is omitted from some rows. Given values are once, few, many or a class for expanded clones.

J gene | D gene | V gene | clone size | CDR3 length | CDR3 protein | CDR3 DNA
TRBJ2-5 | NA | TRBV5-1 | NA | 15 | CASSLAALPEETQYF | TGCGCCAGCAGCTTGGCGGCACTCCCAGAGGAGACCCAGTACTTC
TRBJ2-2 | NA | TRBV7-9 | NA | 15 | CASTVDRWNTGELFF | TGTGCCAGCACCGTCGACAGATGGAACACCGGGGAGCTGTTTTTT
TRBJ2-1 | NA | TRBV19 | NA | 16 | CASKNGAASSYNEQFF | TGTGCCAGTAAAAATGGGGCGGCGAGCTCCTACAATGAGCAGTTCTTC
TRBJ2-1 | TRBD1 | TRBV5-5 | once | 15 | CASSLGQGRSGEQFF | TGTGCCAGCAGCTTGGGACAGGGGCGAAGTGGTGAGCAGTTCTTC
TRBJ2-7 | TRBD2 | TRBV7-2 | NA | 14 | CASSLAGGAYEQYF | TGTGCCAGCAGCTTAGCCGGGGGGGCCTACGAGCAGTACTTC
TRBJ1-5 | TRBD1 | TRBV6-6 | few | 14 | CASSRQGGNQPQHF | TGTGCCAGCTCTCGACAGGGGGGCAATCAGCCCCAGCATTTT
TRBJ2-4 | NA | TRBV11-1 | NA | 14 | CASSITGSGNIQYF | TGTGCCAGCAGCATCACAGGGTCGGGAAACATTCAGTACTTC
TRBJ2-1 | TRBD1 | TRBV7-3 | NA | 15 | CASSLGQGGYNEQFF | TGTGCCAGCAGCCTTGGACAGGGAGGCTACAATGAGCAGTTCTTC
TRBJ1-2 | TRBD1 | TRBV15 | NA | 16 | CATSRHGQGHLGGYTF | TGTGCCACCAGCAGACACGGACAGGGCCACCTGGGAGGCTACACCTTC
TRBJ1-5 | NA | TRBV4-1 | NA | 13 | CASSLLTSEPQHF | TGCGCCAGCAGCCTCCTGACCTCCGAGCCCCAGCATTTT
TRBJ1-2 | NA | TRBV5-6 | NA | 15 | CASSLVGRPEYGYTF | TGTGCCAGCAGCTTGGTTGGCAGACCAGAGTATGGCTACACCTTC
TRBJ1-5 | NA | TRBV30 | NA | 13 | CAWSLTSNQPQHF | TGTGCCTGGAGCCTGACTAGCAATCAGCCCCAGCATTTT
TRBJ1-5 | TRBD1 | TRBV6-1 | NA | 15 | CASSPDRGGNQPQHF | TGTGCCAGCAGTCCGGACAGGGGAGGCAATCAGCCCCAGCATTTT
TRBJ2-2 | NA | TRBV5-1 | NA | 14 | CASSPGAQTGELFF | TGCGCCAGCAGTCCGGGGGCGCAAACCGGGGAGCTGTTTTTT
TRBJ1-4 | TRBD1 | TRBV4-2 | few | 14 | CASRGQGKAEKLFF | TGTGCCAGCAGGGGACAGGGAAAGGCGGAAAAACTGTTTTTT
TRBJ1-1 | NA | TRBV11-2 | NA | 15 | CASSRIPTSVTEAFF | TGTGCCAGCAGCCGCATCCCAACTTCTGTCACTGAAGCTTTCTTT
TRBJ1-2 | NA | TRBV7-9 | NA | 14 | CASSLVNSNYGYTF | TGTGCCAGCAGCTTAGTTAACAGTAACTATGGCTACACCTTC
TRBJ2-7 | NA | TRBV5-1 | NA | 14 | CASSFRDMGREQYF | TGCGCCAGCAGCTTCCGGGACATGGGTAGGGAGCAGTACTTC
TRBJ2-3 | NA | TRBV18 | NA | 13 | CASSRDGADTQYF | TGTGCCAGCTCACGGGATGGGGCAGATACGCAGTATTTT
TRBJ2-5 | NA | TRBV2 | NA | 16 | CASSATRLTHQETQYF | TGTGCCAGCAGTGCTACGAGGTTGACCCACCAAGAGACCCAGTACTTC
TRBJ1-2 | NA | TRBV6-1 | NA | 11 | CASSELHGYTF | TGTGCCAGCAGTGAACTACATGGCTACACCTTC
TRBJ2-2 | TRBD1 | TRBV11-3 | few | 16 | CASSLGTGVETGELFF | TGTGCCAGCAGCTTGGGGACAGGGGTAGAGACCGGGGAGCTGTTTTTT
TRBJ2-1 | TRBD2 | TRBV18 | NA | 18 | CASSLEVAGAGTYNEQFF | TGTGCCAGCTCCCTAGAGGTAGCGGGAGCAGGAACCTACAATGAGCAGTTCTTC